The TCR beta chain under discussion was sequenced for a study of neoadjuvant nivolumab and ipilimumab in lung cancer. General study points: Resected tumors had greater TCR richness and clonality than uninvolved lung.

The table came from immunoSEQ multiplex PCR; TCRdb's copy has only in-frame clones and leaves some out. Of thousands of clones in the sample, 75% to 90% were seen once. The germline gives CDR1 KGHSH, CDR2 LQKENI. This CDR3 has 14 amino acids. J was trimmed by 8 bases and V by 0 bases; bases with no gene match: 3. In regard to this clone: What it recognizes is unknown.

The clonotype originates from an adult with non-small cell lung cancer. The starting material was tumor tissue, obtained after neoadjuvant nivolumab, alone or with ipilimumab, at or shortly before surgery. This chain uses TRBV18 with TRBJ1-2, with 10 bases matching TRBD1. The CDR3 reads CASSPPVTGGGYTF. The DNA of the CDR3 is TGTGCCAGCTCACCACCGGTGACAGGGGGCGGCTACACCTTC.